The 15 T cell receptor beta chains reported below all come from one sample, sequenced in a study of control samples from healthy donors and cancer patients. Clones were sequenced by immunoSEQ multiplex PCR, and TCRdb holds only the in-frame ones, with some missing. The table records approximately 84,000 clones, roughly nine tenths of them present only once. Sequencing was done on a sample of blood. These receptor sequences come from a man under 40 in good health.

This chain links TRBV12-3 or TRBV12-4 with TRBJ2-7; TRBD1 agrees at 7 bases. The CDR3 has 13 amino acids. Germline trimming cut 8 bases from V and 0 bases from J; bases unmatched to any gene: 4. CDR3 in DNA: TGTGCCAGCCGAGACAGGGACTCCTACGAGCAGTACTTC. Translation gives CASRDRDSYEQYF.

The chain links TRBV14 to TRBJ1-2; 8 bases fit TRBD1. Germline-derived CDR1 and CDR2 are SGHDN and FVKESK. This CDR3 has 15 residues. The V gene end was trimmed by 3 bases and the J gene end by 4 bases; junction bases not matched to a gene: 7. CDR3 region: CASSQGTGDPYGYTF. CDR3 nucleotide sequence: TGTGCCAGCAGCCAGGGGACAGGCGATCCCTATGGCTACACCTTC.

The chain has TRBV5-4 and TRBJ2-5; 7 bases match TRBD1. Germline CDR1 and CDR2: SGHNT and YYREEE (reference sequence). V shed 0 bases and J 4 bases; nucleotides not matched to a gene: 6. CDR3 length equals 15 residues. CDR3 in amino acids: CASSLGGTALETQYF. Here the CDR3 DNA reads TGTGCCAGCAGCTTGGGGGGGACAGCTTTAGAGACCCAGTACTTC.

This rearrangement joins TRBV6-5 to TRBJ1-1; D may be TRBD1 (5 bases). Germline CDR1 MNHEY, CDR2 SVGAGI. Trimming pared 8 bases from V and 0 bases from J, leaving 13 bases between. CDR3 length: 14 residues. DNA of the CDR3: TGTGCCAGCGGCCGACAGTACATGAACACTGAAGCTTTCTTT. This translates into CASGRQYMNTEAFF.

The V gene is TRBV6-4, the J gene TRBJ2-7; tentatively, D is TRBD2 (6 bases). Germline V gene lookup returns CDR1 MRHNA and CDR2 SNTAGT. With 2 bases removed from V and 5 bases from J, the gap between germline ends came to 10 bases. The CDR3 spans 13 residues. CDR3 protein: CASSDEGGDEQYF. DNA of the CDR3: TGTGCCAGCAGTGACGAGGGAGGTGACGAGCAGTACTTC.

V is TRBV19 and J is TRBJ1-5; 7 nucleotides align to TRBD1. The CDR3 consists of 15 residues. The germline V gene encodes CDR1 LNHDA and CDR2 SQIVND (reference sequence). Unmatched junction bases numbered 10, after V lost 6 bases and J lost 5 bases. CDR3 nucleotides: TGTGCCAGTAGCCCGGGGCAGGGGGGCTATCAGCCCCAGCATTTT. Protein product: CASSPGQGGYQPQHF.

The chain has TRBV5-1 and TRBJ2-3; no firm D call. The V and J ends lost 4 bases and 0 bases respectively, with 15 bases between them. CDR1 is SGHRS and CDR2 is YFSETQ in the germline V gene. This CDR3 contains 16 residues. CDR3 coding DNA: TGCGCCAGCAGCCCCCCGGTTGGCGGTAGCACAGATACGCAGTATTTT. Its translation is CASSPPVGGSTDTQYF.

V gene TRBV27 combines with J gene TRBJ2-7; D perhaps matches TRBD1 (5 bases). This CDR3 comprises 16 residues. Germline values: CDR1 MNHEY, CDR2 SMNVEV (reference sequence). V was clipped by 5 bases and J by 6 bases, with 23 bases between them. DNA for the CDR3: TGTGCCAGCAGTCTCAACAGGAAAGGAACGAATCTCGAGCAGTACTTC. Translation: CASSLNRKGTNLEQYF.

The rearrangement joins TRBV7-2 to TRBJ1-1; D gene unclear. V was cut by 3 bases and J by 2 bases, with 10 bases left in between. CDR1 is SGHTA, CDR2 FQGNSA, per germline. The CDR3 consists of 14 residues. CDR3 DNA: TGTGCCAGCAGCTTGCTGGGGAGAAACACTGAAGCTTTCTTT. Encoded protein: CASSLLGRNTEAFF.

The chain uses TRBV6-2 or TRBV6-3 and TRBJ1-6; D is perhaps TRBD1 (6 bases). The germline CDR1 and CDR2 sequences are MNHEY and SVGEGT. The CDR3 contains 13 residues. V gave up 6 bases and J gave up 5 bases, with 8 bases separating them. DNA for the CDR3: TGTGCCAGCAGCGACAGGCATAATTCACCCCTCCACTTT. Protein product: CASSDRHNSPLHF.

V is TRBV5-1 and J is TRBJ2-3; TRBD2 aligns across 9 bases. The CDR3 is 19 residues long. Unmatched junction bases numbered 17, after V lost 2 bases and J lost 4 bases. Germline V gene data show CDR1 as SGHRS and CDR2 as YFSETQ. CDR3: CASSFLGITSGLASDTQYF. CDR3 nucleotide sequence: TGCGCCAGCAGCTTTCTTGGTATCACTAGCGGGTTAGCGTCAGATACGCAGTATTTT.

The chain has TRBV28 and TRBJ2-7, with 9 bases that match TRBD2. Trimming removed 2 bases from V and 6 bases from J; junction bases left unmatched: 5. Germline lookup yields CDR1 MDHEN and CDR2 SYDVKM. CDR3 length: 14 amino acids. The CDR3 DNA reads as TGTGCCAGCAGTTTAACCGGGACTAGCATCGAGCAGTACTTC. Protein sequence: CASSLTGTSIEQYF.

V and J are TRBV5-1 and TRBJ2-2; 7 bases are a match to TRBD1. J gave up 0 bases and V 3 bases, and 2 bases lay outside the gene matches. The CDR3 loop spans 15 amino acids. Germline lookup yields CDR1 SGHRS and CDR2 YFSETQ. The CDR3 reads CASSSGQPNTGELFF. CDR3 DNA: TGCGCCAGCAGCTCGGGACAGCCGAACACCGGGGAGCTGTTTTTT.

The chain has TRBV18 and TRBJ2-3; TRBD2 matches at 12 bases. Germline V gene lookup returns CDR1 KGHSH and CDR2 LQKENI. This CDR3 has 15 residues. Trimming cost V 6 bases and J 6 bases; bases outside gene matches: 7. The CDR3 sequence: CASSRLAGVTDTQYF. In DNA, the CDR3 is TGTGCCAGCTCTCGACTAGCGGGAGTGACGGATACGCAGTATTTT.

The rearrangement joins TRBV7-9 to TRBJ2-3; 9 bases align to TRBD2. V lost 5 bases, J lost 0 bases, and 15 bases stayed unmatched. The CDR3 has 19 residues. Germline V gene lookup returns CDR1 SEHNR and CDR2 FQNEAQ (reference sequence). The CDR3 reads CASSSPGTSIHTSTDTQYF. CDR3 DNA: TGTGCCAGCAGCAGTCCCGGGACTAGCATACACACTAGCACAGATACGCAGTATTTT. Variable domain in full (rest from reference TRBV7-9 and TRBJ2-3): DTGVSQNPRHKITKRGQNVTFRCDPISEHNRLYWYRQTLGQGPEFLTYFQNEAQLEKSRLLSDRFSAERPKGSFSTLEIQRTEQGDSAMYLCASSSPGTSIHTSTDTQYFGPGTRLTVL.